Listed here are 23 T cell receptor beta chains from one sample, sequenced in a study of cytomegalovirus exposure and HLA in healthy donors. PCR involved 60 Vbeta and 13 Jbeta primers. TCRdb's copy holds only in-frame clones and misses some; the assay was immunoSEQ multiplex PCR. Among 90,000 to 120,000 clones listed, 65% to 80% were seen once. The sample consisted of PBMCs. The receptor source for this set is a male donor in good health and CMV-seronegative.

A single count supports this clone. DNA for the CDR3: TGCGCCAGCAGCCGGACTAGCGGGAGGGCCTCTGAAAATGAGCAGTTCTTC. This gives the protein CASSRTSGRASENEQFF. V usage is TRBV4-1 and J usage is TRBJ2-1; TRBD2 aligns across 15 bases. The V and J ends lost 4 bases and 7 bases, in that order; junction bases with no gene match: 8. CDR1 and CDR2 (germline): MGHRA, YSYEKL. The CDR3 consists of 17 residues.

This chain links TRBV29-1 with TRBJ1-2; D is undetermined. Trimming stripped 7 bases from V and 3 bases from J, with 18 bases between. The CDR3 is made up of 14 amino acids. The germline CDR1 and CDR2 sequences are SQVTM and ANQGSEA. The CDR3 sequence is CSAPRQARDYGYTF. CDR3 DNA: TGCAGCGCCCCACGGCAGGCACGCGACTATGGCTACACCTTC.

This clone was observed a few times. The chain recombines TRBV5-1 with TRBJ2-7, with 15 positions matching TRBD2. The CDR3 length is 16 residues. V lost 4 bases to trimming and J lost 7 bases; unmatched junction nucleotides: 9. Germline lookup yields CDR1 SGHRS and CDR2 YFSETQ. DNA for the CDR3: TGCGCCAGCAGCAAGGGACTAGCGGGAGGCTTGGGGGAGCAGTACTTC. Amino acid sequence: CASSKGLAGGLGEQYF.

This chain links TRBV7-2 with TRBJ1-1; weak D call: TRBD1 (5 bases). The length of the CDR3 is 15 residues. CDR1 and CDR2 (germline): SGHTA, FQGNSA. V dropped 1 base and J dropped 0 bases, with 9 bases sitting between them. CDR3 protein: CASSLEGVLNTEAFF. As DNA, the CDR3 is TGTGCCAGCAGCTTAGAAGGGGTCTTGAACACTGAAGCTTTCTTT.

In DNA, the CDR3 is TGTGCCAGCAGCTTGTTTTGGGACACACGGGGCAATGAGCAGTTCTTC. It yields the protein CASSLFWDTRGNEQFF. This chain uses TRBV7-9 with TRBJ2-1; D perhaps matches TRBD1 (6 bases). V was shortened by 3 bases and J by 6 bases, with 18 bases between the two germline ends. Germline V CDR1 and CDR2: SEHNR, FQNEAQ (reference sequence). This CDR3 is built from 16 residues.

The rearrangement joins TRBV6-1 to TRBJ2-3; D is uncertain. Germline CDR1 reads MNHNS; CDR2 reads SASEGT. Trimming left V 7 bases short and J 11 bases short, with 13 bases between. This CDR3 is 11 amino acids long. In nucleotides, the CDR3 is TGTGCCAGCAACCTTCTAGGTATGCAGTATTTT. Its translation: CASNLLGMQYF.

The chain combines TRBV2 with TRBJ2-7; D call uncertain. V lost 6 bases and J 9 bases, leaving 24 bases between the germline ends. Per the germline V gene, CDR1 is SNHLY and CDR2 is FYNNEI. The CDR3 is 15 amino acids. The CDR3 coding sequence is TGTGCCAGCAGCCCGCAACCCGAGACACCTTCGGTGCAGTACTTC. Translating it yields CASSPQPETPSVQYF.

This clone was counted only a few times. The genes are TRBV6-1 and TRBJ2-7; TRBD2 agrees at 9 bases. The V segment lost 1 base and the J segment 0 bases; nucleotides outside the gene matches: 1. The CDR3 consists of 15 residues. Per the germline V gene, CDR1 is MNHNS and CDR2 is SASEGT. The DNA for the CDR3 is TGTGCCAGCAGTGAAGAAGCGGGAGGCTCCTACGAGCAGTACTTC. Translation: CASSEEAGGSYEQYF.

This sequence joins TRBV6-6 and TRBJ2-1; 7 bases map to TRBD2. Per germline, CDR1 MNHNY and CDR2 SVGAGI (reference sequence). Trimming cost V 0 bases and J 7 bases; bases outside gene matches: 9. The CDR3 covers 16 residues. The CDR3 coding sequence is TGTGCCAGCAGTTACTCCTTGGGAGGGCCCTCGAATGAGCAGTTCTTC. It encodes CASSYSLGGPSNEQFF.

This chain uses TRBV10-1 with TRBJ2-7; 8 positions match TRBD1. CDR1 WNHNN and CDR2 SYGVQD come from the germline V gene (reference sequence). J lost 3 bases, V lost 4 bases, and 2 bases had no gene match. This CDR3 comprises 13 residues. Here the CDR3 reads CASSAGTGYEQYF. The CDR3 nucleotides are TGCGCCAGCAGTGCCGGGACAGGCTACGAGCAGTACTTC.

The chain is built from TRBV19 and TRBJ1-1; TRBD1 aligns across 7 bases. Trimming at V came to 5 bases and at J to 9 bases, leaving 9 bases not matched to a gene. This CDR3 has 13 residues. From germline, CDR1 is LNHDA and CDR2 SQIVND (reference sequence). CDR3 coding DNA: TGTGCCAGTAGTGATGGGACAGTGGAACAAGCTTTCTTT. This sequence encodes CASSDGTVEQAFF.

CDR3: CASSETGYSNQPQHF. CDR3 sequence (DNA): TGTGCCAGCAGCGAGACAGGTTATAGCAATCAGCCCCAGCATTTT. V is TRBV2 and J is TRBJ1-5; a weak D match, TRBD1 (6 bases). CDR1 is SNHLY and CDR2 is FYNNEI in the germline V gene. V gave up 6 bases and J gave up 0 bases, with 12 bases separating them. The CDR3 is 15 amino acids.

CDR3 DNA sequence: TGTGCCAGCACCAATGAGGGGGGGCCTGGCTACACCTTC. It encodes CASTNEGGPGYTF. This chain joins TRBV11-2 and TRBJ1-2; D perhaps matches TRBD1 (6 bases). This CDR3 is built from 13 residues. The germline gives CDR1 SGHAT, CDR2 FQNNGV. V was shortened by 7 bases and J by 7 bases, with 16 bases between the two germline ends. Using reference TRBV11-2 and TRBJ1-2 for the parts outside the CDR3, the full variable domain is EAGVAQSPRYKIIEKRQSVAFWCNPISGHATLYWYQQILGQGPKLLIQFQNNGVVDDSQLPKDRFSAERLKGVDSTLKIQPAKLEDSAVYLCASTNEGGPGYTFGSGTRLTVV.

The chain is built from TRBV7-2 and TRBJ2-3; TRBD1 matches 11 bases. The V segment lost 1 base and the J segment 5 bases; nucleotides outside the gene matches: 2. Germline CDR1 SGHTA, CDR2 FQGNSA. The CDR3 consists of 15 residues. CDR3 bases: TGTGCCAGCAGCTTAGGGGGACAGGGGGGAGATACGCAGTATTTT. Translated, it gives CASSLGGQGGDTQYF.

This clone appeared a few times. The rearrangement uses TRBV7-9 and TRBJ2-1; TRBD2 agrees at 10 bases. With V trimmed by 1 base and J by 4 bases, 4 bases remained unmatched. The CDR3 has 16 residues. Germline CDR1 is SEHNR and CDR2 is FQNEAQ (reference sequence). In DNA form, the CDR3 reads TGTGCCAGCAGCTTAGGTTGGACTAGCGGTTACAATGAGCAGTTCTTC. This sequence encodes CASSLGWTSGYNEQFF.

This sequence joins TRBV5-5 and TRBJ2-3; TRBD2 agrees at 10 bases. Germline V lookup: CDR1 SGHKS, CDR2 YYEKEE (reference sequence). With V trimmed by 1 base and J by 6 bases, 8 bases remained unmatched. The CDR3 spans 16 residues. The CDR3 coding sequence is TGTGCCAGCAGCTTGTTAGCTAGCGGGAGTCAGGATACGCAGTATTTT. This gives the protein CASSLLASGSQDTQYF.

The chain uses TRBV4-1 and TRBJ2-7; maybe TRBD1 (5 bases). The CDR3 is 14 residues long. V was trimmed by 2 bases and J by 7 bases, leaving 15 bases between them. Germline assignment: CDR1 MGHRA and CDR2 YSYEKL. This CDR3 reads CASSQQGRAREQYF. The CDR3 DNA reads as TGCGCCAGCAGCCAACAGGGCAGGGCGAGGGAGCAGTACTTC.

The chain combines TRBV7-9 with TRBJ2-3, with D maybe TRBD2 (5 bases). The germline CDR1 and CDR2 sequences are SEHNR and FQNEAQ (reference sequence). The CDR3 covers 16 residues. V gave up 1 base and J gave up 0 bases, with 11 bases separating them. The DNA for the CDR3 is TGTGCCAGCAGCTTAGGGTCGGGAAGCAGCACAGATACGCAGTATTTT. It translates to CASSLGSGSSTDTQYF. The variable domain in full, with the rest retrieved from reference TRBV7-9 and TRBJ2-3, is DTGVSQNPRHKITKRGQNVTFRCDPISEHNRLYWYRQTLGQGPEFLTYFQNEAQLEKSRLLSDRFSAERPKGSFSTLEIQRTEQGDSAMYLCASSLGSGSSTDTQYFGPGTRLTVL.

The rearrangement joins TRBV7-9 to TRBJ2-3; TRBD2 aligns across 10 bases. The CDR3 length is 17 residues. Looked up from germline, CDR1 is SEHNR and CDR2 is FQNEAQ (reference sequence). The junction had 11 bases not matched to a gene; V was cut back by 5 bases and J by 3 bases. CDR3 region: CASSPKWGLAMTDTQYF. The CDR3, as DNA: TGTGCCAGCAGCCCAAAGTGGGGACTAGCGATGACAGATACGCAGTATTTT.

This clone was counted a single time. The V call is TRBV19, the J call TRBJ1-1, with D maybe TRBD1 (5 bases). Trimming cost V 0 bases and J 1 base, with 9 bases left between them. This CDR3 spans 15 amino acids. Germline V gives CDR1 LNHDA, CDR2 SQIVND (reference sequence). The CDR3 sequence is CASSIDRGKNTEAFF. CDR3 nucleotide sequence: TGTGCCAGTAGTATAGATCGGGGGAAGAACACTGAAGCTTTCTTT.

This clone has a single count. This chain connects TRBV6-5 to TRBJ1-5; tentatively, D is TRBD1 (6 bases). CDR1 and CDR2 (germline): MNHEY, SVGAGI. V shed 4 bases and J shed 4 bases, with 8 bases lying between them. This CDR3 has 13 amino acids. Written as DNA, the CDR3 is TGTGCCAGCAGTTTACAGGGTAATCAGCCCCAGCATTTT. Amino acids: CASSLQGNQPQHF.

CDR3 protein: CASSFLHREMNTEAFF. Written as DNA, the CDR3 is TGTGCCAGCAGCTTCTTGCACAGGGAGATGAACACTGAAGCTTTCTTT. This sequence joins TRBV7-9 and TRBJ1-1, with a weak D call TRBD1 (6 bases). The V and J ends lost 3 bases and 0 bases respectively, with 14 bases between them. This CDR3 spans 16 amino acids. Germline V CDR1 and CDR2: SEHNR, FQNEAQ (reference sequence).

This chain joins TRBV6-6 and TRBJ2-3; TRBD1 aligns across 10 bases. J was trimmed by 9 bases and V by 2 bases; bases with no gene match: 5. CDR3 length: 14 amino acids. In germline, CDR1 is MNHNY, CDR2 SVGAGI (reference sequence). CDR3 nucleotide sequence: TGTGCCAGCAGTTACGACAGGGGGCGTATGACGCAGTATTTT. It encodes CASSYDRGRMTQYF.